This TCR beta chain was observed in a study of Ad26.COV2.S vaccination and SARS-CoV-2 variants. Across the whole study: Sample donor was a member of the COV1001 Ad26.COV2.S trial arm. Administration of Ad26.COV2.S was intramuscular, either once or twice 56 days apart.

The CDR3 is made up of 13 amino acids. The ends were cut back, 4 bases at V and 5 bases at J, with 10 bases in the middle. The germline V gene encodes CDR1 LGHNA and CDR2 YNFKEQ. Study-wide findings and caveats: It was reported that spike-specific CD8+ and CD4+ T cell responses were substantially broad after vaccination. Across vaccine and placebo recipients, the breadth of non-spike TCRs was similar.

Turning to this clone: The antigen remains unidentified.

Here immunoSEQ multiplex PCR was the method, and the copy in TCRdb shows in-frame clones only, minus some. The sample records 200,000 to 300,000 clones, roughly nine tenths being singletons. Treatment described: roughly 20 received Ad26.COV2.S at low or high dose, single or two shots; 5 received placebo; per-sample allocation not given. Sampling was done on day 63 after the first vaccine or placebo injection. The clonotype was recovered from a person aged 18-65 years who received the Ad26.COV2.S COVID-19 vaccine or a placebo. The source material was peripheral blood, sampled in a trial of Ad26.COV2.S vaccine versus placebo. The rearrangement joins TRBV4-2 to TRBJ2-3; D perhaps matches TRBD2 (5 bases). This CDR3 is CASSPLEGDTQYF. For the CDR3, the DNA is TGTGCCAGCAGCCCCCTAGAGGGAGATACGCAGTATTTT.